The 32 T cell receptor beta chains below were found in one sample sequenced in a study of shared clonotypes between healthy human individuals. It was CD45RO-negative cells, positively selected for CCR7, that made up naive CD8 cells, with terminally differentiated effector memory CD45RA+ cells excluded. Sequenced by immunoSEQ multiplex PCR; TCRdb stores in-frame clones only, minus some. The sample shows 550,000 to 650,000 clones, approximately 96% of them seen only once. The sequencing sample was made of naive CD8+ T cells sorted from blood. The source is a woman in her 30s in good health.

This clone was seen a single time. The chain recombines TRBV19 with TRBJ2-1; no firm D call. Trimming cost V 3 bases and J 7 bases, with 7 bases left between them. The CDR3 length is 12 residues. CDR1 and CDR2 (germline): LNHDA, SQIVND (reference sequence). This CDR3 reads CASSMNANEQFF. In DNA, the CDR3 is TGTGCCAGTAGTATGAACGCAAATGAGCAGTTCTTC.

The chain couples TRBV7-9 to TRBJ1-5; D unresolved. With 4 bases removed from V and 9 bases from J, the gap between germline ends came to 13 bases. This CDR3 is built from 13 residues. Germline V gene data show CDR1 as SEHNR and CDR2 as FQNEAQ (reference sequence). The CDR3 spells CASSSDLIMPQHF. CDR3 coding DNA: TGTGCCAGCAGCTCGGACCTCATTATGCCCCAGCATTTT.

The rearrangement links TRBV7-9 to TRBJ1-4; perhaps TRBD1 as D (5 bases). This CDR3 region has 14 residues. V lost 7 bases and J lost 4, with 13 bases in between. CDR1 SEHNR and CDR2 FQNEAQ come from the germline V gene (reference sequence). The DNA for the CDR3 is TGTGCCAGCAAGGCCGCGGGGGATAATGAAAAACTGTTTTTT. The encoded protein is CASKAAGDNEKLFF.

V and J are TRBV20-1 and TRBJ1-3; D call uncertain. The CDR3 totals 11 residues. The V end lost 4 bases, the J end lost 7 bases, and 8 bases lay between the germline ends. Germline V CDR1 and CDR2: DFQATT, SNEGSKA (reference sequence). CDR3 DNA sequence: TGCAGTGCTACAAGCAGGAACACCATATATTTT. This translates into CSATSRNTIYF.

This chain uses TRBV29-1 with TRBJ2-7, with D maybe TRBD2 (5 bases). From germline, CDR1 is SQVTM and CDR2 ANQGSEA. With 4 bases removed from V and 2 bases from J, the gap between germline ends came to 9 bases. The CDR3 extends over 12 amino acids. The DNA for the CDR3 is TGCAGCGTTGTGGACGGGGCCTACGAGCAGTACTTC. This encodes CSVVDGAYEQYF.

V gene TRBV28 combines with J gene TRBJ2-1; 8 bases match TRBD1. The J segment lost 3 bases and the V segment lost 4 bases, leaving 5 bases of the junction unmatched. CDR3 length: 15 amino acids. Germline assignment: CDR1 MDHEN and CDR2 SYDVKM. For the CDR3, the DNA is TGTGCCAGCAGTTCGGACAGGGAGGTCTACAATGAGCAGTTCTTC. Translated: CASSSDREVYNEQFF.

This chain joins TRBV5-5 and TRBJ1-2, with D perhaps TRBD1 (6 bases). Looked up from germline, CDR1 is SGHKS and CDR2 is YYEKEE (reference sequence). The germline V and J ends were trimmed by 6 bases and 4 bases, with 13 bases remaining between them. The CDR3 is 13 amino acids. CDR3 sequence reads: CASMGAIFYGYTF. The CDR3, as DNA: TGTGCCAGCATGGGGGCCATCTTCTATGGCTACACCTTC.

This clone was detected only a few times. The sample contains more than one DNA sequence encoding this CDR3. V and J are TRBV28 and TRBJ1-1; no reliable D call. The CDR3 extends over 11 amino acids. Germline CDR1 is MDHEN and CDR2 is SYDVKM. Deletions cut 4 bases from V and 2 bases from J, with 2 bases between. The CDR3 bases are TGTGCCAGCAGTTCCAACACTGAAGCTTTCTTT. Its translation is CASSSNTEAFF.

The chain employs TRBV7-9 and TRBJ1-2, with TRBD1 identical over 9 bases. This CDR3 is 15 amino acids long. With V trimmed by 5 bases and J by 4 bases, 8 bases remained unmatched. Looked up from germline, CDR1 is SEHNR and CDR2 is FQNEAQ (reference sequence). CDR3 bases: TGTGCCAGCAGCCCCGGGGACAGGGTGGGCTATGGCTACACCTTC. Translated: CASSPGDRVGYGYTF.

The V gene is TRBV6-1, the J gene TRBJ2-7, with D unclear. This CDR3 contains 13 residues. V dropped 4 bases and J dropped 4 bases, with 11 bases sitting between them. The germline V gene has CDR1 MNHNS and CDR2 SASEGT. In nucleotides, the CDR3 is TGTGCCAGCAGTGCAACAGCATCTTACGAGCAGTACTTC. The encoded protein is CASSATASYEQYF.

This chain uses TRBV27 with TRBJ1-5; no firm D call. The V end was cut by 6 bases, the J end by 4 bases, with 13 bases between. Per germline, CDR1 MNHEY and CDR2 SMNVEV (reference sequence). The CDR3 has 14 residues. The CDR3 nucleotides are TGTGCCAGCAGACCTGGTCGGGGAAATCAGCCCCAGCATTTT. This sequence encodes CASRPGRGNQPQHF.

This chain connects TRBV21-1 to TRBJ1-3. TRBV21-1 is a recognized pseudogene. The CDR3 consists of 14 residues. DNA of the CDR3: TGTGCCAGCAGCAAGCCGGGAACTGGAAACACCATATATTTT. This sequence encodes CASSKPGTGNTIYF.

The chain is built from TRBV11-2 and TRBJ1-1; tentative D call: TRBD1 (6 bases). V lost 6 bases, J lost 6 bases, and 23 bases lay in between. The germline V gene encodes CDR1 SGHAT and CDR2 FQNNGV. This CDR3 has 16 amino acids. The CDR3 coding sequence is TGTGCCAGCAGGATAACGGACAGTATCATTGGGGCTGAAGCTTTCTTT. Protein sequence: CASRITDSIIGAEAFF.

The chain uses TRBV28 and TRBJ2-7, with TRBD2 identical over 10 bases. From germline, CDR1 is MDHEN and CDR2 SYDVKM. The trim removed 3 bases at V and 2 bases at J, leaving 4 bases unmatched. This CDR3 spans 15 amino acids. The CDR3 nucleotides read TGTGCCAGCAGTTTCCAGCGGGAGGGACCCTACGAGCAGTACTTC. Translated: CASSFQREGPYEQYF.

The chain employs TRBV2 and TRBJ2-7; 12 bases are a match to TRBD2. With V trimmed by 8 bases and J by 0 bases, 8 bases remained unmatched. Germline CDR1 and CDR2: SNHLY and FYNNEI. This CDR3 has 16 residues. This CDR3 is CASQRLAGVASYEQYF. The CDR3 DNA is TGTGCCAGCCAAAGACTAGCGGGAGTTGCCTCCTACGAGCAGTACTTC.

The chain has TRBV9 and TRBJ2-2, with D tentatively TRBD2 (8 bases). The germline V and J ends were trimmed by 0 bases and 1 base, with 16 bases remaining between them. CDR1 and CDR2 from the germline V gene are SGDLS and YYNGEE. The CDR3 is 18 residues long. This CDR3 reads CASSVVGGDRMNTGELFF. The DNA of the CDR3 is TGTGCCAGCAGCGTAGTCGGGGGGGACAGAATGAACACCGGGGAGCTGTTTTTT.

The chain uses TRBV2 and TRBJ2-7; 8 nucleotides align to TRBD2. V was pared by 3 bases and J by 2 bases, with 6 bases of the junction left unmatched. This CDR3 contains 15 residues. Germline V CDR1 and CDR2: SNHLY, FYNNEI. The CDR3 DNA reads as TGTGCCAGCAGTGAGGGTGCGGGAGGAGCCTACGAGCAGTACTTC. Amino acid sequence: CASSEGAGGAYEQYF. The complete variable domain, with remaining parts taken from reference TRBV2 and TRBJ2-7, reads EPEVTQTPSHQVTQMGQEVILRCVPISNHLYFYWYRQILGQKVEFLVSFYNNEISEKSEIFDDQFSVERPDGSNFTLKIRSTKLEDSAMYFCASSEGAGGAYEQYFGPGTRLTVT.

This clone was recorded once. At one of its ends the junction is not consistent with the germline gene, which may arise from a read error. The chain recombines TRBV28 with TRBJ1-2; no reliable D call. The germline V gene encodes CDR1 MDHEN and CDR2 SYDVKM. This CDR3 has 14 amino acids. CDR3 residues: CASTLRDGNYGYTF. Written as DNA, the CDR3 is TGTGCCAGCACTTTAAGAGACGGAAACTATGGCTACACCTTC.

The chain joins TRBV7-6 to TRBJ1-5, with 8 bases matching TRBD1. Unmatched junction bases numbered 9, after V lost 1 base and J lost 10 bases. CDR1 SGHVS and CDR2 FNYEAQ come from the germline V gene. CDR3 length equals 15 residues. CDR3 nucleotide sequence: TGTGCCAGCAGCTTAGGACAGGGGAGCTTTTCTCCCCAGCATTTT. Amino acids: CASSLGQGSFSPQHF.

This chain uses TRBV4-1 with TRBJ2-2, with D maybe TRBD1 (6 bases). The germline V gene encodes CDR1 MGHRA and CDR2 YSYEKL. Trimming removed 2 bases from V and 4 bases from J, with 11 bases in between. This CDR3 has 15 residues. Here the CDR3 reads CASSQTGRGTGELFF. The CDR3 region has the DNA TGCGCCAGCAGCCAAACAGGGCGCGGCACCGGGGAGCTGTTTTTT.

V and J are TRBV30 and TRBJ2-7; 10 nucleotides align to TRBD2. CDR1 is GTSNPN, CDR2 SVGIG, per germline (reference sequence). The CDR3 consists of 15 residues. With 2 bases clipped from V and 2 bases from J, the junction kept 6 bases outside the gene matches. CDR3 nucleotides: TGTGCCTGGAGTCTCATAGCGGGAGGTCCCTACGAGCAGTACTTC. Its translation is CAWSLIAGGPYEQYF.

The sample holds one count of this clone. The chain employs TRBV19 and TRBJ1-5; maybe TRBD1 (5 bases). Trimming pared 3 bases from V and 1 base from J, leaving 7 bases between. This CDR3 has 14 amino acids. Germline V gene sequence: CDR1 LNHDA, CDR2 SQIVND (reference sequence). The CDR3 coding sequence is TGTGCCAGTAGTATCCCAGGGAGCAATCAGCCCCAGCATTTT. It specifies CASSIPGSNQPQHF. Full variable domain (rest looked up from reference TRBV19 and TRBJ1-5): DGGITQSPKYLFRKEGQNVTLSCEQNLNHDAMYWYRQDPGQGLRLIYYSQIVNDFQKGDIAEGYSVSREKKESFPLTVTSAQKNPTAFYLCASSIPGSNQPQHFGDGTRLSIL.

CDR3 coding DNA: TGTGCCAGCAGAGGGCAAGGGGGGTCGGATACGCAGTATTTT. Translated: CASRGQGGSDTQYF. This chain links TRBV5-4 with TRBJ2-3, with D perhaps TRBD1 or TRBD2 (6 bases each). Trimming took 5 bases from V and 6 from J, leaving 16 bases between them. CDR3 length: 14 residues. Germline CDR1 SGHNT, CDR2 YYREEE (reference sequence).

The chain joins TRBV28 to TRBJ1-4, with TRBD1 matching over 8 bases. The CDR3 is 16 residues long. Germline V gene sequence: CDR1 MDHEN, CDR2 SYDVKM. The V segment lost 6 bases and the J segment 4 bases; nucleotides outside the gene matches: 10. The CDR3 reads CASSPHRGDYNEKLFF. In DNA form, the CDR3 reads TGTGCCAGCAGCCCACACAGGGGGGACTATAATGAAAAACTGTTTTTT.

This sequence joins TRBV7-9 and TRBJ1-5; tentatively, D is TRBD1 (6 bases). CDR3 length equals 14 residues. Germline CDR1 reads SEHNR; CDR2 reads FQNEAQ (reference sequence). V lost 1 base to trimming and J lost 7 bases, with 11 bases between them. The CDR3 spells CASSLEGRGQPQHF. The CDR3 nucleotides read TGTGCCAGCAGCTTAGAGGGCAGGGGCCAGCCCCAGCATTTT. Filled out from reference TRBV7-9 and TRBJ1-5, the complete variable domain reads DTGVSQNPRHKITKRGQNVTFRCDPISEHNRLYWYRQTLGQGPEFLTYFQNEAQLEKSRLLSDRFSAERPKGSFSTLEIQRTEQGDSAMYLCASSLEGRGQPQHFGDGTRLSIL.

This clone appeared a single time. In DNA form, the CDR3 reads TGTGCTAGTGGTTTGGATTTGACAGGGCTTACTGAAGCTTTCTTT. It specifies CASGLDLTGLTEAFF. V is TRBV12-5 and J is TRBJ1-1, with 7 bases lining up with TRBD1. The ends lost 1 base at V and 5 bases at J; junction bases unmatched: 7. This CDR3 has 15 residues. In germline, CDR1 is LGHNT, CDR2 FRNRAP.

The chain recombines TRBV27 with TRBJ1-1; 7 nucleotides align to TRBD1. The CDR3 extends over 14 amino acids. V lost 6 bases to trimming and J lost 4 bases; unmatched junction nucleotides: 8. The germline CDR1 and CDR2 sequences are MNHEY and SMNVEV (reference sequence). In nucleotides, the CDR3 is TGTGCCAGCAGCGTCCCGGGACAGACCACTGAAGCTTTCTTT. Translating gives CASSVPGQTTEAFF.

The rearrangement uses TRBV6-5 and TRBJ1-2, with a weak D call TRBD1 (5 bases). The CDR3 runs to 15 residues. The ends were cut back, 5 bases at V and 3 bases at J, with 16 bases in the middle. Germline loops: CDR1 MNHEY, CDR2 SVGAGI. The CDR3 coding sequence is TGTGCCAGCAGTCTAGGTGGAGGGGAAGACTATGGCTACACCTTC. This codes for CASSLGGGEDYGYTF.

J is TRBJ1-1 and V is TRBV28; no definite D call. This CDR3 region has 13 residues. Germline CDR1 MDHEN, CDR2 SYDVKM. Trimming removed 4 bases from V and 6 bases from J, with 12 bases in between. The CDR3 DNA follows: TGTGCCAGCAGTTACCCAGAGGGTTCTGAAGCTTTCTTT. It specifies CASSYPEGSEAFF. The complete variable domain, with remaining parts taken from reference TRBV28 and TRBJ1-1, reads DVKVTQSSRYLVKRTGEKVFLECVQDMDHENMFWYRQDPGLGLRLIYFSYDVKMKEKGDIPEGYSVSREKKERFSLILESASTNQTSMYLCASSYPEGSEAFFGQGTRLTVV.

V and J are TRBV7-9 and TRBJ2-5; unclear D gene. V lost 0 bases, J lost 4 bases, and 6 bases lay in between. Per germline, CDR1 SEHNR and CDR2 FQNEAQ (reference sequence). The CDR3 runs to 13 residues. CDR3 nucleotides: TGTGCCAGCAGCTTAGCGGCTGGAGAGACCCAGTACTTC. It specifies CASSLAAGETQYF.

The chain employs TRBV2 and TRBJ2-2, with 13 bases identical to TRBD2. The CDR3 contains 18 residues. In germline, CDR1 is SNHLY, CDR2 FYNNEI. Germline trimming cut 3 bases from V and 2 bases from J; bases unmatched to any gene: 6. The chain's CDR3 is CASSDSRTSGSNTGELFF. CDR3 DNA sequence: TGTGCCAGCAGTGACTCTCGGACTAGCGGGAGTAACACCGGGGAGCTGTTTTTT.

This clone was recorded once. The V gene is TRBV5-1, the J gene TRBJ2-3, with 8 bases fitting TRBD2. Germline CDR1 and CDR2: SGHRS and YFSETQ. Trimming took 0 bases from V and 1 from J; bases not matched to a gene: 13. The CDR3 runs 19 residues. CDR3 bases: TGCGCCAGCAGCTTGGCCACTAGCGGACACGACCCCGGCACAGATACGCAGTATTTT. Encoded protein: CASSLATSGHDPGTDTQYF.